This T cell receptor beta chain is from a study of T cells expressing NK-cell markers. Background on the study: One of the eight sequenced donors was seronegative, whereas the other seven were HCMV-seropositive.

Broader study findings: The CD3+CD56-NKG2C+ fraction of a handful of donors was likewise dominated by these clonotypes. For several donors, the dominant NKG2C+ clonotypes made up 1.0-7.0% of their CD8+ T cells.

TCRdb processed the 5' RACE reads again and assigns one entry to each CDR3 protein, with no DNA. The clone table shows 130,000 to 150,000 distinct CDR3 sequences, with the ten largest holding roughly 12%. In regard to this clonotype: What it binds is unknown.

From germline, CDR1 is LNHDA and CDR2 SQIVND (reference sequence). The CDR3 loop spans 16 amino acids. This TCR was recovered from a man between 18 and 29 years old in good health. The sample was blood T cells: a sorted CD56 or NKG2C T cell subset, CD4+ or CD8+ T cells, or bulk PBMC T cells (not recorded which). This chain uses TRBV19 with TRBJ2-4. This CDR3 is CASSIVGPEAINIQYF.